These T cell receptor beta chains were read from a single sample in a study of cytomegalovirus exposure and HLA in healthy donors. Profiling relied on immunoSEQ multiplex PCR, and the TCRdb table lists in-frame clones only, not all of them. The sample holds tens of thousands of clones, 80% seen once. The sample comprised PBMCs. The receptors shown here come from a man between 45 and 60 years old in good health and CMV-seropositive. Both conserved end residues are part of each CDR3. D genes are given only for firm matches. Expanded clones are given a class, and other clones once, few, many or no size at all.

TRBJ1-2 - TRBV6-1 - CASRQNLYGYTF TGTGCCAGCAGACAGAACCTCTATGGCTACACCTTC
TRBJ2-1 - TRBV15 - CATGGGIYNEQFF TGTGCCACAGGAGGAGGAATTTACAATGAGCAGTTCTTC
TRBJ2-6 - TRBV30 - CAWGQISGANVLTF TGTGCCTGGGGACAGATCTCTGGGGCCAACGTCCTGACTTTC
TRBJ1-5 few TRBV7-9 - CASSWGRGQPQHF TGTGCCAGCAGCTGGGGAAGGGGTCAGCCCCAGCATTTT
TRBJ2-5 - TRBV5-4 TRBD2 CASSFLRAGGGGTQYF TGTGCCAGCAGCTTCCTTCGCGCGGGAGGCGGAGGGACCCAGTACTTC
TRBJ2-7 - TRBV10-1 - CASSVTTGDHTSYEQYF TGCGCCAGCAGCGTTACCACAGGCGATCATACTTCCTACGAGCAGTACTTC
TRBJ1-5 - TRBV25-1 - CASSSGSNQPQHF TGTGCCAGCAGTAGCGGATCGAATCAGCCCCAGCATTTT
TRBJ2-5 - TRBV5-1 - CASSLSGLKETQYF TGCGCCAGCAGCTTGTCAGGGTTGAAGGAGACCCAGTACTTC
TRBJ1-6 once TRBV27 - CASSVTGIIYNSPLHF TGTGCCAGCAGCGTGACAGGTATCATCTATAATTCACCCCTCCACTTT
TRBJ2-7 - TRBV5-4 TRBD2 CASSEGLADSRKQYF TGTGCCAGCAGCGAGGGACTAGCGGACTCTAGGAAGCAGTACTTC
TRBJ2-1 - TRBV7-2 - CASSYEYGEQFF TGTGCCAGCAGCTATGAGTACGGGGAGCAGTTCTTC
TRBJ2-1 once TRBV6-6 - CASRPDLARHNEQFF TGTGCCAGCAGGCCGGACTTAGCCCGGCATAATGAGCAGTTCTTC
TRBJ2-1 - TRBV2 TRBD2 CASNFRTSGSRGFF TGTGCCAGCAATTTTAGGACTAGCGGGTCCCGCGGGTTCTTC
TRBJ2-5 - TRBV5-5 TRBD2 CASSTRAGAETQYF TGTGCCAGCAGCACGCGGGCGGGAGCAGAGACCCAGTACTTC
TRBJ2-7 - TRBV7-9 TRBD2 CASSSASGKGYEQYF TGTGCCAGCAGCTCAGCTAGCGGGAAGGGCTACGAGCAGTACTTC
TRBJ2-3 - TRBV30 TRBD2 CAWSLGLAGVTQYF TGTGCCTGGAGTTTGGGACTAGCGGGAGTTACGCAGTATTTT
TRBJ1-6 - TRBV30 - CAWMTASLHSPLHF TGTGCCTGGATGACAGCAAGTTTGCATTCACCCCTCCACTTT
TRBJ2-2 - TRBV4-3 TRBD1 CASSQEWDRGTGELFF TGCGCCAGCAGCCAAGAATGGGACAGGGGTACCGGGGAGCTGTTTTTT
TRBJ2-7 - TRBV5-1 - CASSHATFNSYEQYF TGCGCCAGCAGCCACGCGACTTTCAATTCCTACGAGCAGTACTTC
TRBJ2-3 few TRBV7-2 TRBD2 CASSQGLTTDTQYF TGTGCCAGCAGCCAGGGACTAACCACAGATACGCAGTATTTT
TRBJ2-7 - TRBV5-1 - CASSLGPDTSYEQYF TGCGCCAGCAGCTTGGGGCCGGACACCTCCTACGAGCAGTACTTC
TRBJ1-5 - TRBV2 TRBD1 CASSERRQGGDQPQHF TGTGCCAGCAGTGAAAGAAGACAGGGGGGCGATCAGCCCCAACATTTT
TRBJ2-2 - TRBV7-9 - CSSSLTGRDLTGELFF TGTTCCAGCAGCCTTACTGGACGGGATCTCACCGGGGAGCTGTTTTTT
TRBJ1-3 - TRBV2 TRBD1 CASSNVRDRGSGNTIYF TGTGCCAGCAGTAACGTGAGGGACAGAGGCTCTGGAAACACCATATATTTT
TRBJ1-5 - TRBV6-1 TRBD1 CTGLGGLDQPQHF TGTACCGGTTTAGGGGGCCTCGATCAGCCCCAGCATTTT
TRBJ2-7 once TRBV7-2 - CASRPTTGKGYEQYF TGTGCCAGCAGACCTACAACAGGGAAGGGCTACGAGCAGTACTTC
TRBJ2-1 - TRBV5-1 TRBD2 CASSTGTSGSWDEQFF TGCGCCAGCAGCACTGGGACTAGCGGGAGTTGGGATGAGCAGTTCTTC
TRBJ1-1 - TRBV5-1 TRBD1 CASSWDRGGGNTEAFF TGCGCCAGCAGCTGGGACAGGGGTGGGGGGAACACTGAAGCTTTCTTT
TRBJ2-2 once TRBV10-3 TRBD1 CAISEPLQGAGELFF TGTGCCATCAGTGAGCCGCTCCAGGGGGCCGGGGAGCTGTTTTTT